The clone carrying this T cell receptor beta chain was found a few times. The antigen remains unidentified. TCRdb's table, derived via immunoSEQ multiplex PCR, lists solely in-frame clones and lacks some. The sample contains 6,600 or so clones, roughly nine tenths of which appear only once. This entry comes from a study of chemoradiotherapy in HPV16-positive cancers. Study-wide context: Candidate HPV-specific T-cell clones and common TCR motifs came from functional assays in a couple of HPV16-positive patients.

Germline CDR1 MNHEY, CDR2 SVGAGI. CDR3 size: 13 residues. V was pared by 0 bases and J by 9 bases, with 9 bases between. Study-wide points: HPV-specific T cells were functionally defined from only a couple of HPV16-positive patients.

Samples were taken several times over chemoradiotherapy. This chain uses TRBV6-5 with TRBJ2-1, with D uncertain. The receptor's source is a human donor with HPV-associated anogenital cancer. The material was tumor tissue, obtained from a patient who underwent chemoradiotherapy. CDR3 sequence: CASSYSGRTEQFF. CDR3 DNA: TGTGCCAGCAGTTACTCGGGTAGGACTGAGCAGTTCTTC.